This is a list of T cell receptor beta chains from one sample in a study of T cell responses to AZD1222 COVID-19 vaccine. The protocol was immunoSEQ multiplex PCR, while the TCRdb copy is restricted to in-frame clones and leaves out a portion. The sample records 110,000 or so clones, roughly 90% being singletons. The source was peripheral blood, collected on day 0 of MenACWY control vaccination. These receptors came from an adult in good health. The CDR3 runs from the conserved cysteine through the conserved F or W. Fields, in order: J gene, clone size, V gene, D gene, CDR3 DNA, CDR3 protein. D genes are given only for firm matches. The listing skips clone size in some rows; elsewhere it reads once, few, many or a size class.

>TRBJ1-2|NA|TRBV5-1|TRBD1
TGCGCCAGCAGCGAACAGGGGATAGAGGATGGCTACACCTTC
CASSEQGIEDGYTF
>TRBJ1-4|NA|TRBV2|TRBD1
TGTGCCAGCAGTGCACGGGACAGGGGAAATGAAAAACTGTTTTTT
CASSARDRGNEKLFF
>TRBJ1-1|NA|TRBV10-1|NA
TGCGCCAGCAGAGAACTTCTGAACACTGAAGCTTTCTTT
CASRELLNTEAFF
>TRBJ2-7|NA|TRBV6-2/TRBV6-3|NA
TGTGCCAGCAGCCCCGGCAGGGAGCAGTACTTC
CASSPGREQYF
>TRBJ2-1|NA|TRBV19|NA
TGTGCCAGTACCATGGAGGGTGGGGCCGGTTACAATGAGCAGTTCTTC
CASTMEGGAGYNEQFF
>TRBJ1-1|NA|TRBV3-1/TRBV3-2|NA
TGTGCCAGCAGCCAGCAGGGAATTGAAGCTTTCTTT
CASSQQGIEAFF
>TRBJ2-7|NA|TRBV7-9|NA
TGTGCCAGCAATGAGGGCATCGTCGCCTACGAGCAGTACTTC
CASNEGIVAYEQYF
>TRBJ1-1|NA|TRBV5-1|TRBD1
TGCGCCAGCAGCCCGACAGGGCCCATGAACACTGAAGCTTTCTTT
CASSPTGPMNTEAFF
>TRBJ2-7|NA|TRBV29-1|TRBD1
TGCAGCGTCACCGGGACAGGAACCTACGAGCAGTACTTC
CSVTGTGTYEQYF
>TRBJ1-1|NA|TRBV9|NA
TGTGCCAGCAGCGCCCATGGACAGATGAACACTGAAGCTTTCTTT
CASSAHGQMNTEAFF
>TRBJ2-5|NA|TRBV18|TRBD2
TGTGCCAGCTCACCGACTAGCGGGGAAGAGACCCAGTACTTC
CASSPTSGEETQYF
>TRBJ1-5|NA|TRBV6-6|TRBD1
TGTGCCAGCAGACTCCACCGGGACAGAGATCAGCCCCAGCATTTT
CASRLHRDRDQPQHF
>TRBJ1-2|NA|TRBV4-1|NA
TGCGCCAGCAGCCAAGAGACTTCCGGGACGGGCTATGGCTACACCTTC
CASSQETSGTGYGYTF
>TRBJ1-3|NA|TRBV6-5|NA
TGTGCCAGCAGCCGGGACATTTCTGGAAACACCATATATTTT
CASSRDISGNTIYF
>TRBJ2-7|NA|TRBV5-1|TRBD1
TGCGCCAGCAGTATACAGGGGGAGGCAGGGGAGCAGTACTTC
CASSIQGEAGEQYF
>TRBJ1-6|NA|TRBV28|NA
TGTGCCAGCACTCCAAATAATTCACCCCTCCACTTT
CASTPNNSPLHF
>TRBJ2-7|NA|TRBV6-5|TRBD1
TGTGCCAGCAGCAACTTACAGGGGGCGAGCTACGAGCAGTACTTC
CASSNLQGASYEQYF
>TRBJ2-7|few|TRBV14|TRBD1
TGTGCCAGCAGCCCCGGGGCCGGACAGGGGGAGTACGAGCAGTACTTC
CASSPGAGQGEYEQYF
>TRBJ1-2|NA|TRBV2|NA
TGTGCCAGCATTCCGGGGAGCGGCTACACCTTC
CASIPGSGYTF
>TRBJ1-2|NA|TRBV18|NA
TGTGCCAGCTCACCTACAATTACAGACGGCCTGGGGGGCTACACCTTC
CASSPTITDGLGGYTF
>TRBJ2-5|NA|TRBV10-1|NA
TGCGCCAGCAGCCGCTCGTCGGCCCAAGAGACCCAGTACTTC
CASSRSSAQETQYF
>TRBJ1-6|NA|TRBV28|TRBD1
TGTGCCAGCAGTCTGACAGGGAGGTTACCCCTCCACTTT
CASSLTGRLPLHF
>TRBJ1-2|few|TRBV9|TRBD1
TGTGCCAGCAGCGGACAGGGGGCGGACTATGGCTACACCTTC
CASSGQGADYGYTF
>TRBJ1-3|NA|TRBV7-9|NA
TGTGCCAGCAGCTTCCCGACTGCTTACTACTCTGGAAACACCATATATTTT
CASSFPTAYYSGNTIYF
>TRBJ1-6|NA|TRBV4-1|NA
TGCGCCAGCAGCCAAGAGGCGGGCAGAAGGAATTCACCCCTCCACTTT
CASSQEAGRRNSPLHF
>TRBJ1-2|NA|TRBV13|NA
TGTGCCAGCAGCTTAGATTCCTATGGCTACACCTTC
CASSLDSYGYTF
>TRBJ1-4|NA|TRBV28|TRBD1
TGTGCCAGCAGCTTAACAGGGGTATACTCGGCAACTAATGAAAAACTGTTTTTT
CASSLTGVYSATNEKLFF
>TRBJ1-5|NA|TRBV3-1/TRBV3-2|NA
TGTGCCAGCAGCCAAGGACGGAATCAGCCCCAGCATTTT
CASSQGRNQPQHF
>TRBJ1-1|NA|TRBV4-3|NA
TGCGCCAGCAGCCTAGGTGTCGGAAACACTGAAGCTTTCTTT
CASSLGVGNTEAFF
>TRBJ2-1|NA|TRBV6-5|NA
TGTGCCAGCAGTTACGGCCAGGAGTACAATGAGCAGTTCTTC
CASSYGQEYNEQFF
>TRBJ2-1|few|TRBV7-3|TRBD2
TGTGCCAGCAGCCCAAGCGGGGGGGCCGCGTACAATGAGCAGTTCTTC
CASSPSGGAAYNEQFF
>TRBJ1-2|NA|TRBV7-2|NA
TGTGCCAGCAGCTTAGGTAGCGGCGCTAACTATGGCTACACCTTC
CASSLGSGANYGYTF
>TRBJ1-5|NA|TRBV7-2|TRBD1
TGTGCCAGCAGCCCCCGGGACAGAGATCAGCCCCAGCATTTT
CASSPRDRDQPQHF